The clone carrying this T cell receptor (beta chain) was counted a few times. The data are from a study of type 1 regulatory T cells. About the study: An in vitro protocol generated T-allo10, a Tr1-enriched, alloantigen-specific CD4 T cell product.

TCRdb passed the reads through MiXCR, listing each CDR3 protein once. The sample lists about 97,000 distinct CDR3 sequences; roughly 30% were seen once. The CDR3 runs 14 residues. This TCR derives from a human donor in good health. The J gene is TRBJ1-1, the V gene TRBV21-1. TRBV21-1 is a listed pseudogene. Material for sequencing was CD4+ T cells, either the whole sample or a sorted fraction (not recorded which). DNA for the CDR3: TGTGCCAGCAGCGAGTTGACCGGGAACACTGAAGCTTTCTTT. This codes for CASSELTGNTEAFF.